The subject of this entry is one T cell receptor beta chain. The antigen is not known. The data belong to a study of T cell responses to AZD1222 COVID-19 vaccine. Using immunoSEQ multiplex PCR, the repertoire was profiled, and TCRdb retains in-frame clones only, with some absent. This repertoire shows around 59,000 clones, roughly 89% found once; its top ten account for approximately 6.1%. Broader study findings: In a largely white British group with more females than males, clonal diversity was possibly underestimated. Spike as a whole was targeted by vaccine-associated CD4 TCRs, dominant at 160-218 and 743-854. The breadth and depth of Spike-specific TCRs increased once two AZD1222 doses had been given. Only a handful of AZD1222 recipients tested seropositive at baseline.

Germline V gene sequence: CDR1 MDHEN, CDR2 SYDVKM. Germline trimming cut 7 bases from V and 5 bases from J; bases unmatched to any gene: 9. This CDR3 spans 14 amino acids. The clonotype comes from an adult who received the AZD1222 COVID-19 vaccine. This chain connects TRBV28 to TRBJ2-7; the match to TRBD1 covers 9 bases. The material was peripheral blood, obtained 28 days after the second AZD1222 dose. CDR3 bases: TGTGCCAGCATCCCCGGGACAGGGAGGCACGAGCAGTACTTC. Its protein is CASIPGTGRHEQYF.